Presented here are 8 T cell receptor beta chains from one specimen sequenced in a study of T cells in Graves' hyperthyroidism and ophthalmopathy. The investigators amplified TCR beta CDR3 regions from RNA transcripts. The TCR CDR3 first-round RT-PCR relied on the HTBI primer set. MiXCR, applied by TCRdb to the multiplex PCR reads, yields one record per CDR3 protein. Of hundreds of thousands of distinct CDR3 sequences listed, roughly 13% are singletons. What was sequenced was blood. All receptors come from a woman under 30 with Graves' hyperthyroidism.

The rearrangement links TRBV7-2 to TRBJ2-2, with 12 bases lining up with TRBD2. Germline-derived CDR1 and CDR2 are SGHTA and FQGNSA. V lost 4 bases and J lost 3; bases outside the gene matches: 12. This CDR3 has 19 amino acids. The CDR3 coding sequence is TGTGCCAGCAGCTCGGGACTAGCGGGTCCCTTCGGCGACACCGGGGAGCTGTTTTTT. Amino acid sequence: CASSSGLAGPFGDTGELFF.

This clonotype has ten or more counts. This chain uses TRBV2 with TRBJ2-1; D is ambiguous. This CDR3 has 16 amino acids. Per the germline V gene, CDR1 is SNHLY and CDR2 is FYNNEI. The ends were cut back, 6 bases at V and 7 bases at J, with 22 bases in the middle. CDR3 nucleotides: TGTGCCAGCAGCGTCAGGAGAGGCTCGACTGGGAATGAGCAGTTCTTC. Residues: CASSVRRGSTGNEQFF.

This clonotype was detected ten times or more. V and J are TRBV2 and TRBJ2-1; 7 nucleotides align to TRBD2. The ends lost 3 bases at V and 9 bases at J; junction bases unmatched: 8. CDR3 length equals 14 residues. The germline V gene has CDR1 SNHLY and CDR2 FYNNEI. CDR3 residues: CASSDIAGDTEQFF. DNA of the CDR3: TGTGCCAGCAGTGATATTGCGGGAGATACTGAGCAGTTCTTC.

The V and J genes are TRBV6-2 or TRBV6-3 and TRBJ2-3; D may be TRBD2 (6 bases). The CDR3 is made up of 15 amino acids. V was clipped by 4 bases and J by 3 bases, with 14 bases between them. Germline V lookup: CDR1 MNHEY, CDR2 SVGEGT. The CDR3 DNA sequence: TGTGCCAGCAGTTCGCCTGGGGGGAGAACAGATACGCAGTATTTT. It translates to CASSSPGGRTDTQYF.

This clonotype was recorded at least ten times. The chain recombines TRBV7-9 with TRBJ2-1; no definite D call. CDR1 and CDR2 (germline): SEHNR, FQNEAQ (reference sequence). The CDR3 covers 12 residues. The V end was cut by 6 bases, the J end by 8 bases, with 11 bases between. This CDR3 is CASRTARDEQFF. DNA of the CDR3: TGTGCCAGCAGAACGGCCCGAGATGAGCAGTTCTTC.

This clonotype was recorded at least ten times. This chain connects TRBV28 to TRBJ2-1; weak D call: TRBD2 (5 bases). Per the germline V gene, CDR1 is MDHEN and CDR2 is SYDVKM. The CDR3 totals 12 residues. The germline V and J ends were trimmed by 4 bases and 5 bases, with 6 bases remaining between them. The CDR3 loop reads CASSYGDNEQFF. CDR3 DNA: TGTGCCAGCAGTTACGGGGACAATGAGCAGTTCTTC.

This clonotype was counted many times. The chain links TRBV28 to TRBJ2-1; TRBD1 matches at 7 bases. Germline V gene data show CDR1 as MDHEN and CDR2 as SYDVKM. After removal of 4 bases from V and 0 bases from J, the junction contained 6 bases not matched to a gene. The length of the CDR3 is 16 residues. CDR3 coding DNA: TGTGCCAGCAGTTACCGGACAGGAAGCTCCTACAATGAGCAGTTCTTC. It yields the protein CASSYRTGSSYNEQFF.

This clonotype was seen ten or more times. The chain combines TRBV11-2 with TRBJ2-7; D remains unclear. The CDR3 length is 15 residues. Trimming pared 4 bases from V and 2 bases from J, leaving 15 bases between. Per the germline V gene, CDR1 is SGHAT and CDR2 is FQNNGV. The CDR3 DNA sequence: TGTGCCAGCAGCTCAACTTGGGCGGAGACCTACGAGCAGTACTTC. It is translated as CASSSTWAETYEQYF. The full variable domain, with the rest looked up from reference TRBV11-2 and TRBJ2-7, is EAGVAQSPRYKIIEKRQSVAFWCNPISGHATLYWYQQILGQGPKLLIQFQNNGVVDDSQLPKDRFSAERLKGVDSTLKIQPAKLEDSAVYLCASSSTWAETYEQYFGPGTRLTVT.